This passage covers 24 T cell receptor beta chains from one sample sequenced in a study of Ad26.COV2.S vaccination and SARS-CoV-2 variants. The treatment was: around 19 received Ad26.COV2.S at low or high dose, single or two shots; 5 received placebo; per-sample allocation not given. Day 63 after the first vaccine or placebo injection was the time point for sampling. The table came from immunoSEQ multiplex PCR; TCRdb's copy has only in-frame clones and leaves some out. The table records approximately 360,000 clones, 83% of them present only once. Material: peripheral blood, obtained in a trial of Ad26.COV2.S vaccine versus placebo. The receptors here all came from a person between 18 and 65 years old who received the Ad26.COV2.S COVID-19 vaccine or a placebo.

The chain is built from TRBV5-1 and TRBJ1-2; 7 bases are shared with TRBD1. V was clipped by 3 bases and J by 7 bases; unmatched bases: 9. The CDR3 runs 14 residues. Looked up from germline, CDR1 is SGHRS and CDR2 is YFSETQ. This CDR3 reads CASSSGQVWGGYTF. DNA of the CDR3: TGCGCCAGCAGCTCCGGACAGGTTTGGGGTGGCTACACCTTC.

The CDR3 DNA reads as TGTGCCAGTAGTATAGGGGCGGGAGCGTGGGGGCCTCAAGAGACCCAGTACTTC. This sequence encodes CASSIGAGAWGPQETQYF. The J gene is TRBJ2-5, the V gene TRBV19, with D possibly matching TRBD2 (7 bases). The germline gives CDR1 LNHDA, CDR2 SQIVND (reference sequence). The V end lost 1 base, the J end lost 2 bases, and 20 bases lay between the germline ends. CDR3 size: 18 residues.

The chain carries TRBV14 and TRBJ2-1; D unclear. Trimming took off 0 bases at V and 0 bases at J, with 12 bases between the two ends. The germline gives CDR1 SGHDN, CDR2 FVKESK. This CDR3 contains 17 residues. The CDR3 DNA follows: TGTGCCAGCAGCCAAGATACTGGTAGTCTCTCCTACAATGAGCAGTTCTTC. Translating it yields CASSQDTGSLSYNEQFF.

The V and J genes are TRBV5-1 and TRBJ2-7; D might be TRBD1 (5 bases). V lost 1 base and J lost 4, with 21 bases in between. CDR1 and CDR2 from the germline V gene are SGHRS and YFSETQ. The CDR3 is 17 residues long. The CDR3 loop is CASSLTRTGHINYEQYF. The DNA for the CDR3 is TGCGCCAGCAGCTTGACCCGCACAGGACATATTAATTACGAGCAGTACTTC.

This rearrangement joins TRBV7-9 to TRBJ2-2; D unresolved. This CDR3 region has 14 residues. V dropped 2 bases and J dropped 7 bases, with 11 bases sitting between them. Germline assignment: CDR1 SEHNR and CDR2 FQNEAQ (reference sequence). The CDR3 reads CASSLNSYGGELFF. Here the CDR3 DNA reads TGTGCCAGCAGCTTAAACTCCTACGGCGGGGAGCTGTTTTTT.

This clone was recorded a few times. Here the CDR3 DNA reads TGTGCCAGCAGCTCCCCAGGTGAAGCTTTCTTT. As protein: CASSSPGEAFF. The rearrangement links TRBV9 to TRBJ1-1; D unclear. Trimming took 4 bases from V and 7 from J, leaving 8 bases between them. The germline V gene has CDR1 SGDLS and CDR2 YYNGEE. The CDR3 has 11 amino acids.

This chain connects TRBV4-3 to TRBJ2-2, with TRBD2 matching over 12 bases. The CDR3 runs 18 residues. Germline values: CDR1 LGHNA, CDR2 YSLEER. J lost 2 bases, V lost 0 bases, and 4 bases had no gene match. The CDR3 is CASSQDPSGGANTGELFF. The CDR3 coding sequence is TGCGCCAGCAGCCAAGATCCTAGCGGGGGGGCCAACACCGGGGAGCTGTTTTTT.

This clone was counted a single time. V gene TRBV9 combines with J gene TRBJ1-1, with D unresolved. The CDR3 spans 15 residues. In germline, CDR1 is SGDLS, CDR2 YYNGEE. Trimming cost V 3 bases and J 8 bases, with 20 bases left between them. For the CDR3, the DNA is TGTGCCAGCAGCGCTGGACGGGTTCCGATTGGAGAAGCTTTCTTT. As protein: CASSAGRVPIGEAFF.

V is TRBV2 and J is TRBJ2-7; 7 positions match TRBD1. Germline V gene sequence: CDR1 SNHLY, CDR2 FYNNEI. The trim removed 5 bases at V and 6 bases at J, leaving 13 bases unmatched. The CDR3 runs to 15 residues. The CDR3 region is CASSHGHDRESEQYF. Written as DNA, the CDR3 is TGTGCCAGCAGTCACGGGCACGACAGGGAGAGCGAGCAGTACTTC.

The rearrangement links TRBV25-1 to TRBJ2-3; 7 bases are a match to TRBD2. J was trimmed by 0 bases and V by 4 bases; bases with no gene match: 4. The CDR3 is made up of 15 amino acids. From germline, CDR1 is MGHDK and CDR2 SYGVNS. CDR3 coding DNA: TGTGCCAGCAGTGGATCTAGCGGTAGCACAGATACGCAGTATTTT. Translated: CASSGSSGSTDTQYF. The variable domain in full, with the rest retrieved from reference TRBV25-1 and TRBJ2-3, is EADIYQTPRYLVIGTGKKITLECSQTMGHDKMYWYQQDPGMELHLIHYSYGVNSTEKGDLSSESTVSRIRTEHFPLTLESARPSHTSQYLCASSGSSGSTDTQYFGPGTRLTVL.

The chain has TRBV5-1 and TRBJ2-6; perhaps TRBD1 as D (6 bases). Between the trimmed V and J ends, which lost 2 bases and 3 bases, there was a span of 12 bases. This CDR3 is built from 16 residues. Germline CDR1 is SGHRS and CDR2 is YFSETQ. The CDR3 here is CASSFHREGGANVLTF. CDR3 bases: TGCGCCAGCAGCTTTCACAGGGAAGGTGGGGCCAACGTCCTGACTTTC.

V is TRBV10-3 and J is TRBJ2-7, with D possibly TRBD2 on 6 matching bases. V lost 0 bases and J 3 bases, leaving 12 bases between the germline ends. Germline V gene lookup returns CDR1 ENHRY and CDR2 SYGVKD. The CDR3 length is 15 residues. The chain's CDR3 is CAISESGTGNYEQYF. DNA of the CDR3: TGTGCCATCAGTGAGTCCGGGACTGGAAACTACGAGCAGTACTTC.

The chain carries TRBV27 and TRBJ2-1; no clear D gene. With 2 bases removed from V and 5 bases from J, the gap between germline ends came to 10 bases. Germline V gene data show CDR1 as MNHEY and CDR2 as SMNVEV (reference sequence). The CDR3 has 14 amino acids. The CDR3, as DNA: TGTGCCAGCAGTTTAGTATCCAGAAACAATGAGCAGTTCTTC. As protein: CASSLVSRNNEQFF.

The chain recombines TRBV4-1 with TRBJ1-5, with D tentatively TRBD1 (5 bases). This CDR3 contains 15 residues. Looked up from germline, CDR1 is MGHRA and CDR2 is YSYEKL. Trimming left V 0 bases short and J 5 bases short, with 11 bases between. The CDR3 nucleotides read TGCGCCAGCAGCCAAGATAGCGGGGCCTATCAGCCCCAGCATTTT. It specifies CASSQDSGAYQPQHF.

This clone occurred a few times. The chain uses TRBV6-2 or TRBV6-3 and TRBJ2-1; no definite D call. Germline-derived CDR1 and CDR2 are MNHEY and SVGEGT. Trimming cost V 5 bases and J 2 bases, with 13 bases left between them. The CDR3 consists of 15 residues. For the CDR3, the DNA is TGTGCCAGCAGTCCAGTCCCTTCTGCCTACAATGAGCAGTTCTTC. This gives the protein CASSPVPSAYNEQFF.

This chain connects TRBV7-9 to TRBJ2-2; D assignment may be TRBD1 or TRBD2 (5 bases each). The CDR3 sequence is 18 residues long. V was cut by 5 bases and J by 7 bases, with 26 bases left in between. Germline CDR1 and CDR2: SEHNR and FQNEAQ (reference sequence). The CDR3 spells CASSRRGGLVLRNGELFF. The CDR3, as DNA: TGTGCCAGCAGCCGACGTGGGGGATTAGTCCTGAGGAACGGGGAGCTGTTTTTT. Drawing the rest from reference TRBV7-9 and TRBJ2-2, the complete variable domain is DTGVSQNPRHKITKRGQNVTFRCDPISEHNRLYWYRQTLGQGPEFLTYFQNEAQLEKSRLLSDRFSAERPKGSFSTLEIQRTEQGDSAMYLCASSRRGGLVLRNGELFFGEGSRLTVL.

The J gene is TRBJ2-2, the V gene TRBV21-1; TRBD2, the D gene given by the table, was not confirmed from the DNA. TRBV21-1 is a recognized pseudogene. The length of the CDR3 is 20 residues. This CDR3 reads CASSKEDGEVAGRNTGELFF. DNA of the CDR3: TGTGCCAGCAGCAAAGAGGACGGTGAGGTAGCGGGCCGGAACACCGGGGAGCTGTTTTTT.

The rearrangement links TRBV18 to TRBJ2-1; D remains unclear. The V and J ends lost 5 bases and 2 bases respectively, with 4 bases between them. The CDR3 spans 12 residues. The germline gives CDR1 KGHSH, CDR2 LQKENI. The CDR3 DNA follows: TGTGCCAGCTCAGGGCCCTACAATGAGCAGTTCTTC. It translates to CASSGPYNEQFF. Supplemented by reference TRBV18 and TRBJ2-1, the full variable domain reads NAGVMQNPRHLVRRRGQEARLRCSPMKGHSHVYWYRQLPEEGLKFMVYLQKENIIDESGMPKERFSAEFPKEGPSILRIQQVVRGDSAAYFCASSGPYNEQFFGPGTRLTVL.

Only one count was recorded for this clone. The genes are TRBV14 and TRBJ1-6; maybe TRBD1 (6 bases). The CDR3 runs to 14 residues. The V end lost 2 bases, the J end lost 10 bases, and 12 bases lay between the germline ends. Per the germline V gene, CDR1 is SGHDN and CDR2 is FVKESK. CDR3 DNA: TGTGCCAGCAGCCAAAATACAGGGATATCACCCCTCCACTTT. This encodes CASSQNTGISPLHF. The whole variable domain, remainder taken from reference TRBV14 and TRBJ1-6, is EAGVTQFPSHSVIEKGQTVTLRCDPISGHDNLYWYRRVMGKEIKFLLHFVKESKQDESGMPNNRFLAERTGGTYSTLKVQPAELEDSGVYFCASSQNTGISPLHFGNGTRLTVT.

V is TRBV4-1 and J is TRBJ2-7; tentatively, D is TRBD1 (5 bases). The CDR3 spans 12 residues. Germline V gene sequence: CDR1 MGHRA, CDR2 YSYEKL. The ends were cut back, 7 bases at V and 2 bases at J, with 9 bases in the middle. CDR3 bases: TGCGCCAGCAAGGGCAGGGCCTACGAGCAGTACTTC. Its protein product is CASKGRAYEQYF.

This clone was recorded once. The V and J genes are TRBV4-1 and TRBJ1-5; 7 positions match TRBD1. J gave up 6 bases and V 3 bases, and 14 bases lay outside the gene matches. This CDR3 is built from 17 residues. The germline CDR1 and CDR2 sequences are MGHRA and YSYEKL. The chain's CDR3 is CASSHGRGGAVGQPQHF. CDR3 nucleotide sequence: TGCGCCAGCAGCCATGGCAGGGGGGGTGCAGTCGGTCAGCCCCAGCATTTT.

The chain links TRBV10-3 to TRBJ2-3; D might be TRBD1 or TRBD2, each matching 6 bases. From germline, CDR1 is ENHRY and CDR2 SYGVKD. V was trimmed by 4 bases and J by 0 bases, leaving 11 bases between them. The CDR3 covers 15 residues. The CDR3, as DNA: TGTGCCATCAGTGGAAGGGGGACTAGCACAGATACGCAGTATTTT. Translating it yields CAISGRGTSTDTQYF.

V is TRBV2 and J is TRBJ2-7; 9 nucleotides align to TRBD1. The CDR3 has 14 amino acids. The germline V gene has CDR1 SNHLY and CDR2 FYNNEI. With 4 bases clipped from V and 3 bases from J, the junction kept 4 bases outside the gene matches. The CDR3 reads CASSATDRGYEQYF. The CDR3 DNA is TGTGCCAGCAGTGCCACGGACAGGGGCTACGAGCAGTACTTC.

This chain links TRBV5-4 with TRBJ2-4, with unresolved D. The length of the CDR3 is 14 residues. In germline, CDR1 is SGHNT, CDR2 YYREEE (reference sequence). V was trimmed by 4 bases and J by 1 base, leaving 9 bases between them. Here the CDR3 DNA reads TGTGCCAGCAGCCCCGGGTCCGCCAAAAACATTCAGTACTTC. Translating gives CASSPGSAKNIQYF.